This TCR beta chain was found in a study of T cell responses to AZD1222 COVID-19 vaccine (dated by TCRdb to about 2021). General notes on the study: AZD1222 recipients with second doses at about 4 weeks or about 12 weeks were pooled, because spike-specific TCR depth and breadth did not differ between schedules. TCR sequencing covered roughly 230 trial participants: about 210 given two doses of AZD1222 and approximately 26 given two doses of MenACWY control vaccine. Trial participants were enrolled by age into subgroups of 18-55, 56-69 and 70-plus years, and around 150, 28 and 57 TCR-sequenced participants, respectively, were included in these subgroups. Overall results and qualifications from the work: Participants were mostly white British, with more females than males. The authors suggested clonal diversity may have been underestimated. Conclusions about previously exposed vaccinees are limited, since just 5 to 7 AZD1222 recipients were seropositive for SARS-CoV-2 at baseline. In the small 56-69-year group, the increase in depth fell short of significance, most likely because of low power. The vaccine-associated CD4 TCRs covered the entire spike protein, and the dominant responses fell in regions 160-218 and 743-854. Because no day 14 peak-response samples were available, the repertoires could be characterized only after the peak T cell response. Reportedly, almost half of the unique spike-specific TCRs recognized epitopes lying outside the regions that are mutated in the B.1.351 and B.1.1.7 variants. A significant rise in spike-specific TCR breadth and depth was observed after two AZD1222 doses relative to day 0 and relative to MenACWY recipients.

CDR1 SGHVS and CDR2 FQNEAQ were looked up in the germline V gene. The CDR3 starts with the cysteine, ends with the phenylalanine, and has 11 residues. Just the 33-base CDR3 DNA is kept, in frame starting at base 1. The V end loses 5 bases and the J end loses 10 bases, and a stretch of 9 bases separates them. The CDR3 regions of human TCRbeta chains were analyzed by immunosequencing. As for the original processing: TCRs in the repertoires were compared against a reference library of SARS-CoV-2-specific TCRs that had been generated with the MIRA antigen-specificity platform. Breadth was defined as the fraction of unique TCRs that were SARS-CoV-2-associated. Depth was defined as the fraction of total T cells that were SARS-CoV-2-associated. Using the MIRA data, each spike-specific TCR was mapped to the spike region that the TCR reacts to and placed in a CD4 or CD8 class. Log10-transformed breadth and depth values were compared by one-way ANOVA with Sidak's multiple comparisons tests. The source is immuneACCESS, and TCRdb retained only in-frame sequences with V and J called. Part of the clones is not carried over; for the studies checked, unresolved V genes explain less than half of this, and the remainder is unexplained. V and J calls and clone size are given by that table; D and trimming were obtained from the DNA. The sample table contains about 120,000 clones; only one count was recorded for roughly 89% of them. The top ten clones comprise 5% to 6.5% of the sample.

A note on this clone: Its antigen remains undetermined. No clone much larger than this one lies a single base away; base qualities are absent.

The sample's time point, from its label and the paper: baseline before first vaccination. Vaccinee samples were obtained from the UK trials COV001 and COV002, which included a single-blind randomized controlled phase 2/3 trial of AZD1222 (ChAdOx1 nCoV-19) in healthy adults. For TCRbeta chain sequencing, PBMC samples from trial participants were taken at day 0 and at day 28 after the second dose. The sequence came from an adult in good health. The chain is encoded by TRBV7-8 joined to TRBJ2-1; too little of a D gene remains to name it. The material was peripheral blood, obtained on day 0 of AZD1222 vaccination. The CDR3 here reads CASSTWGEQFF. The DNA sequence is TGTGCCAGCAGCACCTGGGGAGAGCAGTTCTTC.